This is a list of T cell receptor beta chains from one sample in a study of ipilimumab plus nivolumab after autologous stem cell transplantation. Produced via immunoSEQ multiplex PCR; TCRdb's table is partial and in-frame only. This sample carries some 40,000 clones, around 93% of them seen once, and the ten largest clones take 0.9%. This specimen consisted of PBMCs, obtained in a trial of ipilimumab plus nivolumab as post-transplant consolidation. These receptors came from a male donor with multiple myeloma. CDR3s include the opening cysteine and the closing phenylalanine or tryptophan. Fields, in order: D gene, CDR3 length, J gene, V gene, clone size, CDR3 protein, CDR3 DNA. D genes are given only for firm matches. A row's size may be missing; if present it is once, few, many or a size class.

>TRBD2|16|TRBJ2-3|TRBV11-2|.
CASNPGGGRAKDTQYF
TGTGCCAGCAACCCTGGCGGCGGGAGGGCCAAAGATACGCAGTATTTT
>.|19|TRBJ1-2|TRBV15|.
CATSRPRGTARRRGDGYTF
TGTGCCACCAGCAGGCCTCGGGGGACGGCCCGCCGGCGGGGGGATGGCTACACCTTC
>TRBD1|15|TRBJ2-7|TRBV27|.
CASSHSRDRAYEQYF
TGTGCCAGCAGTCACTCCCGGGACAGAGCCTACGAGCAGTACTTC
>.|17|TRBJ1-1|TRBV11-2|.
CASSLVLGQGRDTEAFF
TGTGCCAGCAGCTTGGTTTTGGGTCAGGGGAGGGACACTGAAGCTTTCTTT
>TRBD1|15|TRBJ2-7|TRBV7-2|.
CASSLPGQGAYEQYF
TGTGCCAGCAGTCTTCCGGGACAGGGGGCCTACGAGCAGTACTTC
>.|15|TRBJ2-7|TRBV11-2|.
CASTLKDADSYEQYF
TGTGCCAGCACCCTAAAGGACGCCGACTCCTACGAGCAGTACTTC
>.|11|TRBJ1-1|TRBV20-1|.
CSARGQHEAFF
TGCAGTGCTAGAGGACAGCATGAAGCTTTCTTT
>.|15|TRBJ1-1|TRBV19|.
CASSIRTSRDTEAFF
TGTGCCAGTAGTATTAGGACCTCCCGGGACACTGAAGCTTTCTTT
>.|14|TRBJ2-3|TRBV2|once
CASSGARGTDTQYF
TGTGCCAGCAGTGGAGCTAGAGGCACAGATACGCAGTATTTT
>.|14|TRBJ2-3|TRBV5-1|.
CASSWRGGTDTQYF
TGCGCCAGCTCCTGGAGGGGGGGCACAGATACGCAGTATTTT
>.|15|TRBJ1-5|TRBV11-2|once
CASSLGGYSNQPQHF
TGTGCCAGCAGCTTGGGGGGTTATAGCAATCAGCCCCAGCATTTT
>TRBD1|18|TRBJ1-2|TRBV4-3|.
CASSQEGLQGYWNYGYTF
TGCGCCAGCAGCCAAGAGGGGTTACAGGGGTATTGGAACTATGGCTACACCTTC
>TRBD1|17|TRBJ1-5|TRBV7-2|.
CASSRAGTGPGNQPQHF
TGTGCCAGCAGCCGTGCCGGGACAGGGCCCGGCAATCAGCCCCAGCATTTT
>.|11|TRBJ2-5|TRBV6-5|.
CASSYLETQYF
TGTGCCAGCAGTTACCTGGAGACCCAGTACTTC
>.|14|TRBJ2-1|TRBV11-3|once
CASSPGLNVDEQFF
TGTGCCAGCAGCCCGGGACTCAACGTCGATGAGCAGTTCTTC
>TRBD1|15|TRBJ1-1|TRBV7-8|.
CASSLVRQGGSEAFF
TGTGCCAGCAGCTTAGTTCGGCAGGGGGGTTCTGAAGCTTTCTTT
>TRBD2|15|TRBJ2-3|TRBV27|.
CASSSRDWGGDTQYF
TGTGCCAGCAGTTCGCGGGACTGGGGGGGAGATACGCAGTATTTT
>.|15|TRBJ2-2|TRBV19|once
CASSMGTSQHGELFF
TGTGCCAGTAGTATGGGCACTAGCCAACACGGGGAGCTGTTTTTT
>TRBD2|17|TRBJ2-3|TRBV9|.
CASSPAGTSGVTDTQYF
TGTGCCAGCAGCCCTGCCGGGACTAGCGGGGTCACTGATACGCAGTATTTT
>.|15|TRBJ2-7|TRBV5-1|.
CASSMSDRSLFEQYF
TGCGCCAGCAGCATGTCGGACAGATCGTTATTCGAGCAGTACTTC
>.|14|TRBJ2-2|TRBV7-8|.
CASSLRRVTGELFF
TGTGCCAGCAGCTTACGACGGGTCACCGGGGAGCTGTTTTTT
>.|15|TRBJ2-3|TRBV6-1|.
CASSARDGGTDTQYF
TGTGCCAGCAGTGCACGGGATGGAGGCACAGATACGCAGTATTTT
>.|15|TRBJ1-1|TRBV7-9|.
CASLLSGDEGTEAFF
TGTGCCAGCCTCCTTTCGGGGGACGAGGGCACTGAAGCTTTCTTT
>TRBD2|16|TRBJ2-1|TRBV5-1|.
CASSSGLASSYNEQFF
TGCGCCAGCAGCTCGGGACTAGCAAGCTCCTACAATGAGCAGTTCTTC
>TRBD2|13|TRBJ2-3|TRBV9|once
CASSVGTGGTQYF
TGTGCCAGCAGCGTAGGGACGGGGGGAACGCAGTATTTT
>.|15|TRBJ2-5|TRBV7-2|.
CASTPTGGAQETQYF
TGTGCCAGCACCCCGACTGGCGGGGCCCAAGAGACCCAGTACTTC
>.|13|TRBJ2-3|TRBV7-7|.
CASSLDAGDTQYF
TGTGCCAGCAGCTTAGACGCGGGAGATACGCAGTATTTT
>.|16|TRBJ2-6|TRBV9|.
CASSPPEEAGANVLTF
TGTGCCAGCAGCCCCCCCGAGGAGGCAGGGGCCAACGTCCTGACTTTC
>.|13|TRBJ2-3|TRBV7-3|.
CASSLDPRATQYF
TGTGCCAGCAGCTTAGACCCCCGGGCTACGCAGTATTTT
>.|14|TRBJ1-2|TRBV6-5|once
CASSPAGGSYGYTF
TGTGCCAGCAGTCCCGCCGGGGGAAGCTATGGCTACACCTTC
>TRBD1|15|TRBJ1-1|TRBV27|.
CASNDRGGVNTEAFF
TGTGCCAGCAATGACAGGGGAGGGGTGAACACTGAAGCTTTCTTT
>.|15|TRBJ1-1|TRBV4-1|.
CASSQTPGSNTEAFF
TGCGCCAGCAGCCAAACGCCAGGGTCGAACACTGAAGCTTTCTTT
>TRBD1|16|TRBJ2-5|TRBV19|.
CASSIMHTQGTETQYF
TGTGCCAGTAGTATCATGCACACACAGGGGACAGAGACCCAGTACTTC
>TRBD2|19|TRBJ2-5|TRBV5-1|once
CASSMRATGLAGGQETQYF
TGCGCCAGCAGCATGAGGGCCACGGGACTAGCGGGGGGGCAAGAGACCCAGTACTTC
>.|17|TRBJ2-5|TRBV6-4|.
CASSDLGSVRQEETQYF
TGTGCCAGCAGTGACTTGGGTTCGGTCCGTCAAGAAGAGACCCAGTACTTC
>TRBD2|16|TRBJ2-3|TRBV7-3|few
CASSLGLAGGTDTQYF
TGTGCCAGCAGCCTCGGACTAGCGGGAGGCACAGATACGCAGTATTTT
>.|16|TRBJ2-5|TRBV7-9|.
CASSPSTGTRGETQYF
TGTGCCAGCAGTCCATCCACAGGTACCAGAGGAGAGACCCAGTACTTC
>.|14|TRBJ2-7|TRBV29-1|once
CSIFSRARPYEQYF
TGCAGCATATTCAGTCGAGCGAGACCCTACGAGCAGTACTTC
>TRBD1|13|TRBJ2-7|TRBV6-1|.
CATRTGTRYEQYF
TGTGCCACCCGGACAGGGACAAGGTACGAGCAGTACTTC
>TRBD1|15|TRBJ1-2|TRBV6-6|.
CASTKGTDHNYGYTF
TGTGCCAGCACCAAGGGGACAGACCATAACTATGGCTACACCTTC